A selection of T cell receptor beta chains follows, all from one sample in a study of blood T cells in healthy people across ages. Each CDR3 protein is one row after TCRdb ran MiXCR on the 5' RACE reads. This table has 600,000 to 650,000 distinct CDR3 sequences, under 70% appearing once. Sequencing was performed on blood. These receptors were collected from a man between 60 and 75 years old in good health. The CDR3 runs from the conserved cysteine through the conserved F or W. Fields, in order: D gene, V gene, J gene, clone size, CDR3 protein, CDR3 DNA. A D gene is named only where the DNA matches it firmly. Some rows have no size entry. The others give once, few or many, or a class for an expanded clone.

TRBD2	TRBV7-2	TRBJ2-3	.	CASSPTGGRSDTQYF	TGTGCCAGCAGCCCCACGGGCGGGAGGTCAGATACGCAGTATTTT
TRBD2	TRBV29-1	TRBJ2-1	.	CSAQTSGGANEQFF	TGCAGCGCCCAGACTAGCGGGGGGGCAAATGAGCAGTTCTTC
TRBD1	TRBV29-1	TRBJ1-1	many	CSTRQGDTEAFF	TGCAGCACGAGACAGGGCGACACTGAAGCTTTCTTT
.	TRBV20-1	TRBJ2-5	few	CSGQVRAKETQYF	TGCAGTGGGCAGGTCAGGGCGAAAGAGACCCAGTACTTC
TRBD1	TRBV27	TRBJ1-4	.	CASSPNRDRVGEKPFF	TGTGCCAGCAGTCCAAACCGCGACAGGGTCGGTGAAAAACCGTTTTTT
TRBD2	TRBV20-1	TRBJ2-3	.	CSASRLAGDSNTQYF	TGCAGTGCTTCGAGACTAGCGGGGGACTCGAATACGCAGTATTTT
TRBD2	TRBV6-2/TRBV6-3	TRBJ2-1	few	CASTLTSGGAWEQFF	TGTGCCAGCACCTTGACTAGCGGGGGGGCCTGGGAGCAGTTCTTC
.	TRBV27	TRBJ1-2	.	CASSLGVSYGYTF	TGTGCCAGCAGTTTAGGGGTATCCTATGGCTACACCTTC
TRBD1	TRBV6-1	TRBJ1-2	.	CASIPGQGAYYGYTF	TGTGCCAGTATCCCGGGACAGGGGGCTTACTATGGCTACACCTTC
TRBD1	TRBV7-9	TRBJ2-7	.	CASSDPTGVNEQYF	TGTGCCAGCAGCGACCCGACAGGGGTCAACGAGCAGTACTTC
TRBD1	TRBV12-3/TRBV12-4	TRBJ2-3	.	CASDRGTDTQYF	TGTGCCAGTGACAGGGGAACAGATACGCAGTATTTT
.	TRBV6-6	TRBJ1-1	.	CASSYSPTGVHTEAFF	TGTGCCAGCAGTTACTCCCCGACAGGTGTCCACACTGAAGCTTTCTTT
.	TRBV28	TRBJ1-2	.	CATRELNYGYTF	TGTGCCACCCGGGAGCTTAACTATGGCTACACCTTC
.	TRBV9	TRBJ2-1	.	CASSVQATEQFF	TGTGCCAGCAGCGTACAAGCGACAGAGCAGTTCTTC
.	TRBV13	TRBJ2-6	.	CASRLGLSGANVLTF	TGTGCCAGCAGACTCGGACTTTCTGGGGCCAACGTCCTGACTTTC
.	TRBV6-1	TRBJ2-4	.	CASRVERNIQYF	TGTGCCAGCAGGGTAGAGAGAAACATTCAGTACTTC
.	TRBV4-2	TRBJ2-2	.	CASSQDSQPPAGELFF	TGTGCCAGCAGCCAAGATTCCCAGCCTCCAGCCGGGGAGCTGTTTTTT
.	TRBV27	TRBJ2-5	.	CASSPGLSVQETQYF	TGTGCCAGCAGTCCCGGGCTGAGCGTTCAAGAGACCCAGTACTTC
.	TRBV6-1	TRBJ2-1	.	CASSVRGRGASSYNEQFF	TGTGCCAGCAGTGTAAGAGGCAGGGGGGCAAGTTCCTACAATGAGCAGTTCTTC
TRBD2	TRBV7-2	TRBJ2-5	.	CASRRGGGETQYF	TGTGCCAGCAGGCGGGGGGGCGGAGAGACCCAGTACTTC
.	TRBV29-1	TRBJ2-5	few	CSVEWQETQYF	TGCAGCGTTGAATGGCAAGAGACCCAGTACTTC
.	TRBV5-1	TRBJ1-6	.	CASSLESGSSYNSPLHF	TGCGCCAGCAGCTTGGAGTCGGGGTCCTCCTATAATTCACCCCTCCACTTT
.	TRBV18	TRBJ2-5	.	CASSPQQDQETQYF	TGTGCCAGCTCACCTCAGCAAGACCAAGAGACCCAGTACTTC
.	TRBV10-3	TRBJ1-4	.	CAISLGQSFNEKLFF	TGTGCCATCAGCCTCGGACAGAGTTTTAATGAAAAACTGTTTTTT
.	TRBV5-6	TRBJ1-2	.	CASSLWVGSTNYGYTF	TGTGCCAGCAGCTTGTGGGTAGGGAGCACGAACTATGGCTACACCTTC
.	TRBV18	TRBJ1-2	.	CASSPPQGPYGYTF	TGTGCCAGCTCACCACCGCAGGGCCCCTATGGCTACACCTTC
.	TRBV6-2/TRBV6-3	TRBJ1-1	.	CASRLSVAEAFF	TGTGCCAGCAGACTCTCGGTGGCTGAAGCTTTCTTT
.	TRBV6-1	TRBJ1-5	.	CASSESAFQPQHF	TGTGCCAGCAGTGAATCGGCATTTCAGCCCCAGCATTTT
.	TRBV11-2	TRBJ2-2	.	CASSLLLGAGELFF	TGTGCCAGCAGCTTACTCCTGGGGGCCGGGGAGCTGTTTTTT
TRBD1	TRBV4-2	TRBJ1-4	.	CASSQGQGAGGKLFF	TGTGCCAGCAGCCAAGGACAGGGGGCTGGTGGAAAACTGTTTTTT
TRBD1	TRBV15	TRBJ2-7	.	CATPDRVGYNEQYF	TGTGCCACCCCCGACAGGGTAGGGTACAATGAGCAGTACTTC
.	TRBV5-1	TRBJ2-1	.	CASSLAGASASYNEQFF	TGCGCCAGCAGCTTGGCCGGGGCTAGCGCCTCCTACAATGAGCAGTTCTTC
.	TRBV5-1	TRBJ2-7	.	CASSLTGAYSYEQYF	TGCGCCAGCAGCTTGACAGGCGCCTACTCCTACGAGCAGTACTTC
.	TRBV25-1	TRBJ1-5	.	CASSDLGGQPQHF	TGTGCCAGCAGTGACCTCGGGGGGCAGCCCCAGCATTTT
.	TRBV5-1	TRBJ1-6	.	CASSPRVQGMSPLHF	TGCGCCAGCAGCCCGAGGGTACAGGGTATGTCACCCCTCCACTTT